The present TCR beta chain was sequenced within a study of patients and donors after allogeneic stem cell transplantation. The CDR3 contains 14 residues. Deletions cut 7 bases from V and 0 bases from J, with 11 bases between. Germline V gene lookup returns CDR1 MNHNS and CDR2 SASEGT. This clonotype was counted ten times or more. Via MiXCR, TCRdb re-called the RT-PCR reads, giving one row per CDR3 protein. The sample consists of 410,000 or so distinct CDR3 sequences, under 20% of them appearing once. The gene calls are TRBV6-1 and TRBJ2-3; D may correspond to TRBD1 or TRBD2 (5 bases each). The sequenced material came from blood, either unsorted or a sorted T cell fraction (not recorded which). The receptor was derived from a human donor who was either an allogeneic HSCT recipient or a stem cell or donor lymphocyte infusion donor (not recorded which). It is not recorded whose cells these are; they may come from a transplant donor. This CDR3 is CASTEGRSTDTQYF. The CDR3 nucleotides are TGTGCCAGCACCGAGGGACGTAGCACAGATACGCAGTATTTT.